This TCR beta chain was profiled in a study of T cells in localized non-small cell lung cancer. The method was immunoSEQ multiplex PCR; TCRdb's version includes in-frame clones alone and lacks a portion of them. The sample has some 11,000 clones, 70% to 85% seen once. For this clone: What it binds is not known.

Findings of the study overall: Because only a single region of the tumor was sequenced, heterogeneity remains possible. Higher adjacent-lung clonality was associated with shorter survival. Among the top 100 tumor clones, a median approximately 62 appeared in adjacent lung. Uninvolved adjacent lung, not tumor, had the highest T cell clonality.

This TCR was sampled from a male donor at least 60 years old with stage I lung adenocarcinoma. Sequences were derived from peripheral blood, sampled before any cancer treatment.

The CDR3 sequence: CASILNVNTEAFF. CDR3 coding DNA: TGTGCCAGCATCCTAAATGTGAACACTGAAGCTTTCTTT. The V and J genes are TRBV7-9 and TRBJ1-1, with D hard to call. This CDR3 region has 13 residues. The V and J ends lost 7 bases and 0 bases respectively, with 9 bases between them. Germline V lookup: CDR1 SEHNR, CDR2 FQNEAQ (reference sequence).